This T cell receptor (beta chain) comes out of a study of T cells expressing NK-cell markers. For the study at large: Sorted T-cell subsets CD3+CD56+NKG2C+, CD3+CD56+NKG2C- and CD3+CD56-NKG2C+ were TCR beta-sequenced. Just one sequenced donor of eight was HCMV-seronegative, while seven were seropositive.

TCRdb reprocessed the 5' RACE reads, with one entry per CDR3 protein and no DNA. The sample includes about 400,000 distinct CDR3 sequences. In germline, CDR1 is SGDLS, CDR2 YYNGEE. This CDR3 comprises 14 residues. Points from the study as a whole: Evidence did not settle whether expanded NKG2C+ T cell clones targeted HCMV.

Regarding this clonotype: Its specificity is unknown.

This chain uses TRBV9 with TRBJ2-7. The sequenced sample was blood T cells: a sorted CD56 or NKG2C T cell subset, CD4+ or CD8+ T cells, or bulk PBMC T cells (not recorded which). The clonotype comes from a woman in her 50s in good health. CDR3 region: CASSVAANSYEQYF.